The clone carrying this T cell receptor (beta chain) occurred a few times. Its antigen is unknown. This record comes from a study of tumor-infiltrating lymphocytes in localized non-small cell lung cancer. Study as a whole: Some samples were collected after neoadjuvant chemotherapy; smokers, never-smokers and several histologies were included.

Assay used: immunoSEQ multiplex PCR; TCRdb lists only in-frame clones, some missing. The table includes under 10,000 clones, over 70% detected once. Study-wide results and limits: TCR sequencing covered a subset of patients with enough tissue. Different pieces of the same tissue were used for each assay. Compared with uninvolved lung, tumors showed higher T cell infiltration by TCRbeta sequencing.

Input material: uninvolved lung tissue not adjacent to the tumor. The TCR was taken from a human donor with non-small cell lung cancer.

CDR3 sequence reads: CAGSQGYEQYF. DNA for the CDR3: TGTGCCGGATCCCAGGGTTACGAGCAGTACTTC. This chain connects TRBV28 to TRBJ2-7, with TRBD1 as a possible D gene (5 bases). V lost 11 bases and J lost 4, with 12 bases in between. The germline V gene has CDR1 MDHEN and CDR2 SYDVKM. The CDR3 length is 11 residues.